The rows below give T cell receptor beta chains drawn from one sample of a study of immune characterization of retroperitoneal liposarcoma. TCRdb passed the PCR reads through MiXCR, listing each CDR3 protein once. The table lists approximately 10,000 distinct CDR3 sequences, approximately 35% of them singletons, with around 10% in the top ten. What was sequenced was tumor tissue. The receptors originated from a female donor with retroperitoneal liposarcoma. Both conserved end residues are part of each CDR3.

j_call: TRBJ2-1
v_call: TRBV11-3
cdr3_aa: CASSRRGGEGLNEQFF

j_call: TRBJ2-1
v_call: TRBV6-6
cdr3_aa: CASRPSGRGSYEQFF

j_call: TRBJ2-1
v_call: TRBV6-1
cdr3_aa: CASRFSYEQFF

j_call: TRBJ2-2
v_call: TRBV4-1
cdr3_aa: CASSQGEWRGELFF

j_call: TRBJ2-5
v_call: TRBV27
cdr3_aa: CASSFLADIQETQYF

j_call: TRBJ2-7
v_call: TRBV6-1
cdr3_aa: CASLRREGGAYEQYF

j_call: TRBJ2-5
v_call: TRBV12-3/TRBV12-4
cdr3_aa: CASSLFGGTGETQYF

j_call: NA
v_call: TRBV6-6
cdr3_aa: CASSYTSTGLGEQYF

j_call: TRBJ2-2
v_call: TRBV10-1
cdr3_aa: CASSRRTDTGELFF

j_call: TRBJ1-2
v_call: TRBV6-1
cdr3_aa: CASSEGRGPLYGYTF

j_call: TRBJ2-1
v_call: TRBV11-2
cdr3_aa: CASSFAGPNYEQFF

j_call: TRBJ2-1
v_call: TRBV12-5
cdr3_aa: CASGQGAGEQFF

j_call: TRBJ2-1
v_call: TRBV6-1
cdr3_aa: CASSGGTNYNEQFF

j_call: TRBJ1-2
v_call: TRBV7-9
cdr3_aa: CASSLVSGGNYGYTF

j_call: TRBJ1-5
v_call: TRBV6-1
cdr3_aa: CASSVTGGGNQPQHF

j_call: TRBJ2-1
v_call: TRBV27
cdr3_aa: CASSLSARGYNEQFF

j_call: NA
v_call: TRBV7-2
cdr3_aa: CASSLVASGRLETQYF

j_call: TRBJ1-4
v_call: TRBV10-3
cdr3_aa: CAISERGTNEKLFF

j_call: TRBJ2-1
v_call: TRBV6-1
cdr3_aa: CASSELGGSYNEQFF

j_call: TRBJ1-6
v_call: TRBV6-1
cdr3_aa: CASSKTGSPLHF

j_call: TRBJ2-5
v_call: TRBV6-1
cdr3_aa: CASSPFPTADQYF

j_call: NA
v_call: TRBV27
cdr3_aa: CASSLSGVQGYEQYF

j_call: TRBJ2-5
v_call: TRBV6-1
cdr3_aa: CATRAGGETQYF

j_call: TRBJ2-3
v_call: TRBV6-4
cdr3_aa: CASSDGSGSADTQYF

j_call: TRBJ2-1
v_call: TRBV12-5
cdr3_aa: CASGLVVFSVDEQFF

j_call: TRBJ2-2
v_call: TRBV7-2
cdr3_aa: CASSSSGPGELFF

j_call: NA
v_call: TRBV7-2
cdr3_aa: CASSPMSEQYF

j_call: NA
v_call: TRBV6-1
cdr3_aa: CASSQGTVNSYEQYF

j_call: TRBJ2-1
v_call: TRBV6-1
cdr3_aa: CASSGGRSLWNEQFF

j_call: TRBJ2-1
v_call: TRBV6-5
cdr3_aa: CASSYLADSSYNEQFF

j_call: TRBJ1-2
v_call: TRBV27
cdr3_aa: CASSVDRNYGYTF

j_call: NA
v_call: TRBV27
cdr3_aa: CASSIPGRGSYNEQYF

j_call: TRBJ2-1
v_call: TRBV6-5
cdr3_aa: CASGREFPNEQFF

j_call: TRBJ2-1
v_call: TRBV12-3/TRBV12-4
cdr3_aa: CASSFLAEYNEQFF

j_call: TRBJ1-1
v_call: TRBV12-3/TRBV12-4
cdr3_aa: CASSFYGQGITEAFF

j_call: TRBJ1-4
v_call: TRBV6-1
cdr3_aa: CASSEDVGQGSEKLFF

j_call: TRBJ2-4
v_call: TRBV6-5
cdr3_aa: CASKYGTDIQYF

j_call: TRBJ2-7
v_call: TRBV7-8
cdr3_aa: CASSLSVETGGVQYF

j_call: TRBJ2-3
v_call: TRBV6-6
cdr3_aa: CASSYFGLFPSTDTQYF

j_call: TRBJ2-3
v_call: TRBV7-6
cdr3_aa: CASSSASDTQYF

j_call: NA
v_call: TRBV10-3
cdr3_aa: CAISEPERGTSTYEQYF

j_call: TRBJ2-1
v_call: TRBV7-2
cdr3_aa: CASSPTGGNSYNEQFF

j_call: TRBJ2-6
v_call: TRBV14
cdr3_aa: CASSQDRKDLSGANVLTF

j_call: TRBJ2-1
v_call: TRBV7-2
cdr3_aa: CASSFAGTSGIVNEQFF

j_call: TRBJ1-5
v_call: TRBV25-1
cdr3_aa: CASSLVDQPQHF

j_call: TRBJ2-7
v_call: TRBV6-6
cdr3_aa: CASSYGTDSYEQYF

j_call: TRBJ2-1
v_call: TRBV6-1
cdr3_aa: CASTTKRGTSGFNEQFF

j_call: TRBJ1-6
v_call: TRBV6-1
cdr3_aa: CASSEALSSPLHF